This T cell receptor (beta chain) stems from a study of early T cells in non-severe SARS-CoV-2 infection. Deletions cut 5 bases from V and 5 bases from J, with 16 bases between. CDR3 size: 14 residues. Germline values: CDR1 SGDLS, CDR2 YYNGEE. TCRdb re-derived calls from the 5' RACE reads in MiXCR, one entry per CDR3 protein. The sample includes about 80,000 distinct CDR3 sequences, roughly 5.3% of them seen just once. Sequencing used whole blood, obtained at baseline. The chain recombines TRBV9 with TRBJ1-1; D is unresolved. This TCR derives from an adult who was a healthcare worker with PCR-confirmed SARS-CoV-2 infection or an uninfected control (not recorded which). CDR3 nucleotides: TGTGCCAGCAGTCCTAAGGTTCTGGGGACTGAAGCTTTCTTT. It is translated as CASSPKVLGTEAFF.